Each of the 24 T cell receptor beta chains below was sequenced from the same sample in a study of T cell responses to AZD1222 COVID-19 vaccine. Some clones are missing from TCRdb's copy, which holds only in-frame ones; the method was immunoSEQ multiplex PCR. The data contain about 130,000 clones, around 90% of them singletons. The source material was peripheral blood, sampled on day 0 of AZD1222 vaccination. Receptors were obtained from an adult in good health.

V and J are TRBV7-2 and TRBJ1-2; 9 bases map to TRBD1. In germline, CDR1 is SGHTA, CDR2 FQGNSA. After removal of 5 bases from V and 5 bases from J, the junction contained 3 bases not matched to a gene. The CDR3 has 13 residues. DNA of the CDR3: TGTGCCAGCAGCACCGGGACAGGGTATGGCTACACCTTC. It translates to CASSTGTGYGYTF.

The chain carries TRBV11-3 and TRBJ1-1; D possibly corresponds to TRBD1 (5 bases). Germline loops: CDR1 SGHNT, CDR2 YENEEA. The CDR3 is made up of 14 amino acids. The V end was cut by 5 bases, the J end by 1 base, with 11 bases between. CDR3 region: CASSHGTANTEAFF. Here the CDR3 DNA reads TGTGCCAGCAGCCACGGGACCGCGAACACTGAAGCTTTCTTT.

The V call is TRBV6-5, the J call TRBJ2-7; D might be TRBD1 or TRBD2, each matching 5 bases. Trimming pared 7 bases from V and 4 bases from J, leaving 14 bases between. This CDR3 spans 13 amino acids. CDR1 MNHEY and CDR2 SVGAGI come from the germline V gene. CDR3 nucleotide sequence: TGTGCCAGCATGGAGGACAATATTTACGAGCAGTACTTC. Amino acids: CASMEDNIYEQYF.

This chain uses TRBV7-8 with TRBJ1-5, with unresolved D. The CDR3 is made up of 16 amino acids. Germline V gene sequence: CDR1 SGHVS, CDR2 FQNEAQ. Trimming stripped 5 bases from V and 0 bases from J, with 14 bases between. For the CDR3, the DNA is TGTGCCAGCAGCCTATCAAGGACGCGTAGCAATCAGCCCCAGCATTTT. It codes for CASSLSRTRSNQPQHF.

The chain has TRBV9 and TRBJ1-5, with D perhaps TRBD1 (5 bases). Germline V gene sequence: CDR1 SGDLS, CDR2 YYNGEE. The CDR3 is 14 residues long. The V and J ends lost 4 bases and 3 bases respectively, with 11 bases between them. In DNA, the CDR3 is TGTGCCAGCAGCCGTGACAGCTCCAATCAGCCCCAGCATTTT. Translating gives CASSRDSSNQPQHF.

The CDR3 protein is CASSFLQGTFF. CDR3 sequence (DNA): TGCGCCAGCAGCTTCTTACAGGGTACTTTCTTT. V gene TRBV5-1 combines with J gene TRBJ1-1, with a tentative D call TRBD1 (6 bases). This CDR3 comprises 11 residues. Trimming shortened V by 2 bases and J by 12 bases, and 11 bases separated the two germline ends. Germline V gene sequence: CDR1 SGHRS, CDR2 YFSETQ.

The chain joins TRBV28 to TRBJ1-1; TRBD1 might be the D (6 bases). V lost 7 bases to trimming and J lost 2 bases, with 14 bases between them. The CDR3 runs to 14 residues. Per germline, CDR1 MDHEN and CDR2 SYDVKM. For the CDR3, the DNA is TGTGCCAGCATTGCCGGGACAAGAAACACTGAAGCTTTCTTT. It translates to CASIAGTRNTEAFF.

The chain employs TRBV11-2 and TRBJ1-6; 8 bases line up with TRBD1. Trimming at V came to 5 bases and at J to 7 bases, leaving 4 bases not matched to a gene. Germline CDR1 and CDR2: SGHAT and FQNNGV. The CDR3 spans 14 residues. CDR3 DNA: TGTGCCAGCAGCGCAACAGGGGGAAATTCACCCCTCCACTTT. Its protein is CASSATGGNSPLHF.

V gene TRBV5-4 combines with J gene TRBJ1-3; no reliable D call. Germline V lookup: CDR1 SGHNT, CDR2 YYREEE (reference sequence). Trimming cost V 4 bases and J 3 bases, with 8 bases left between them. This CDR3 spans 13 amino acids. The CDR3 loop reads CASSTDVGNTIYF. For the CDR3, the DNA is TGTGCCAGCAGCACGGACGTTGGAAACACCATATATTTT.

The genes are TRBV29-1 and TRBJ1-3, with unresolved D. The germline V gene has CDR1 SQVTM and CDR2 ANQGSEA. Trimming took off 2 bases at V and 0 bases at J, with 8 bases between the two ends. The CDR3 loop spans 14 amino acids. CDR3 sequence reads: CSVERGRSGNTIYF. The CDR3 DNA sequence: TGCAGCGTTGAACGAGGGCGCTCTGGAAACACCATATATTTT.

The rearrangement joins TRBV9 to TRBJ1-3, with unresolved D. V was pared by 4 bases and J by 0 bases, with 20 bases between. Germline V gives CDR1 SGDLS, CDR2 YYNGEE. The CDR3 spans 18 residues. The CDR3 sequence: CASSPRTEVRASGNTIYF. The CDR3 nucleotides are TGTGCCAGCAGCCCTCGGACCGAGGTACGGGCCTCTGGAAACACCATATATTTT.

This clone was recorded only once. This chain uses TRBV5-4 with TRBJ1-1; D not certain. Trimming pared 1 base from V and 1 base from J, leaving 8 bases between. The CDR3 runs to 14 residues. Germline CDR1 reads SGHNT; CDR2 reads YYREEE (reference sequence). The CDR3 DNA reads TGTGCCAGCAGCTTGAAACATCGGAACACTGAAGCTTTCTTT. Protein: CASSLKHRNTEAFF.

The chain links TRBV5-1 to TRBJ2-7; D gene ambiguous. Trimming stripped 2 bases from V and 6 bases from J, with 6 bases between. Germline CDR1 and CDR2: SGHRS and YFSETQ. The CDR3 consists of 11 residues. The CDR3 is CASSLPGEQYF. CDR3 bases: TGCGCCAGCAGCTTACCGGGCGAGCAGTACTTC.

The chain couples TRBV14 to TRBJ2-6, with 7 positions matching TRBD1. CDR1 SGHDN and CDR2 FVKESK come from the germline V gene. The CDR3 has 15 amino acids. The J segment lost 2 bases and the V segment lost 5 bases, leaving 3 bases of the junction unmatched. The CDR3 spells CASSARGTGANVLTF. Written as DNA, the CDR3 is TGTGCCAGCAGCGCCAGGGGGACTGGGGCCAACGTCCTGACTTTC.

Only a few counts were recorded for this clone. In the same sample, other DNA sequences code for this CDR3. The V gene is TRBV18, the J gene TRBJ1-1; D uncertain. This CDR3 spans 13 amino acids. Trimming shortened V by 2 bases and J by 1 base, and 5 bases separated the two germline ends. CDR1 and CDR2 (germline): KGHSH, LQKENI. The CDR3 DNA reads as TGTGCCAGCTCACCAAATTCGAACACTGAAGCTTTCTTT. As protein: CASSPNSNTEAFF. Variable domain in full (rest from reference TRBV18 and TRBJ1-1): NAGVMQNPRHLVRRRGQEARLRCSPMKGHSHVYWYRQLPEEGLKFMVYLQKENIIDESGMPKERFSAEFPKEGPSILRIQQVVRGDSAAYFCASSPNSNTEAFFGQGTRLTVV.

This chain uses TRBV20-1 with TRBJ1-1; D is unclear. The CDR3 extends over 13 amino acids. Germline CDR1 and CDR2: DFQATT and SNEGSKA (reference sequence). V gave up 3 bases and J gave up 2 bases, with 10 bases separating them. CDR3 in DNA: TGCAGTGCTAGTGTCAGCTACAACACTGAAGCTTTCTTT. Translation: CSASVSYNTEAFF.

V usage is TRBV11-2 and J usage is TRBJ2-1; 12 bases map to TRBD2. This CDR3 is 17 amino acids long. Germline CDR1 reads SGHAT; CDR2 reads FQNNGV. The V gene end was trimmed by 5 bases and the J gene end by 1 base; junction bases not matched to a gene: 6. As DNA, the CDR3 is TGTGCCAGCAGCCCCTCTAGCGGGAGGGCTTCCTACAATGAGCAGTTCTTC. Translated: CASSPSSGRASYNEQFF.

V and J are TRBV5-1 and TRBJ2-3, with 11 positions matching TRBD1. The CDR3 is 17 residues long. V lost 0 bases and J lost 4; bases outside the gene matches: 7. CDR1 SGHRS and CDR2 YFSETQ come from the germline V gene. The CDR3 nucleotides read TGCGCCAGCAGCTTGGCGGACAGGGGGCAGGGCGCAGATACGCAGTATTTT. This encodes CASSLADRGQGADTQYF.

The rearrangement uses TRBV27 and TRBJ1-3; D is uncertain. V lost 8 bases and J 4 bases, leaving 9 bases between the germline ends. In germline, CDR1 is MNHEY, CDR2 SMNVEV (reference sequence). The CDR3 has 12 residues. CDR3 in DNA: TGTGCCAGCGCCCTGGGGGGAAACACCATATATTTT. It is translated as CASALGGNTIYF.

The chain recombines TRBV11-1 with TRBJ2-7, with TRBD1 matching 11 bases. In germline, CDR1 is SGHAT, CDR2 FQDESV (reference sequence). With 4 bases clipped from V and 5 bases from J, the junction kept 7 bases outside the gene matches. The length of the CDR3 is 15 residues. CDR3: CASSSPGTGGHEQYF. CDR3 sequence (DNA): TGTGCCAGCAGCTCCCCCGGGACAGGGGGACACGAGCAGTACTTC. The full variable domain, completed using reference TRBV11-1 and TRBJ2-7, is EAEVAQSPRYKITEKSQAVAFWCDPISGHATLYWYRQILGQGPELLVQFQDESVVDDSQLPKDRFSAERLKGVDSTLKIQPAELGDSAMYLCASSSPGTGGHEQYFGPGTRLTVT.

This sequence joins TRBV18 and TRBJ1-2; D not certain. The V gene's germline CDR1 is KGHSH and CDR2 LQKENI. Trimming shortened V by 2 bases and J by 3 bases, and 7 bases separated the two germline ends. The CDR3 is 13 amino acids. CDR3 nucleotide sequence: TGTGCCAGCTCACCAGACACTGACTATGGCTACACCTTC. It codes for CASSPDTDYGYTF. The full variable domain, rest sourced from reference TRBV18 and TRBJ1-2, is NAGVMQNPRHLVRRRGQEARLRCSPMKGHSHVYWYRQLPEEGLKFMVYLQKENIIDESGMPKERFSAEFPKEGPSILRIQQVVRGDSAAYFCASSPDTDYGYTFGSGTRLTVV.

The chain carries TRBV30 and TRBJ1-5, with D perhaps matching TRBD1 (5 bases). Germline V gene sequence: CDR1 GTSNPN, CDR2 SVGIG (reference sequence). The ends were cut back, 1 base at V and 6 bases at J, with 16 bases in the middle. The CDR3 is 15 residues long. Here the CDR3 reads CAWSGGAGNVQPQHF. As DNA, the CDR3 is TGTGCCTGGAGTGGAGGGGCAGGGAATGTTCAGCCCCAGCATTTT. Looking up the rest from reference TRBV30 and TRBJ1-5 gives the full variable domain: SQTIHQWPATLVQPVGSPLSLECTVEGTSNPNLYWYRQAAGRGLQLLFYSVGIGQISSEVPQNLSASRPQDRQFILSSKKLLLSDSGFYLCAWSGGAGNVQPQHFGDGTRLSIL.

The V call is TRBV9, the J call TRBJ2-7, with 7 bases lining up with TRBD1. Losses at the gene ends were 0 bases for V and 1 base for J; bases not matched to a gene: 4. Looked up from germline, CDR1 is SGDLS and CDR2 is YYNGEE. CDR3 length equals 15 residues. CDR3 loop: CASSVGAGGSYEQYF. As DNA, the CDR3 is TGTGCCAGCAGCGTAGGCGCAGGGGGTTCCTACGAGCAGTACTTC.

The rearrangement links TRBV29-1 to TRBJ2-2, with 8 bases matching TRBD1. There are 13 residues in the CDR3. Germline V gene lookup returns CDR1 SQVTM and CDR2 ANQGSEA. V dropped 5 bases and J dropped 1; count of bases not matched to a gene: 0. CDR3 DNA sequence: TGCAGCGTTACAGGGGGGAACACCGGGGAGCTGTTTTTT. Translation: CSVTGGNTGELFF.